This section outlines one T cell receptor beta chain sequence together with its context. What it binds is unknown. Repertoires were generated with immunoSEQ multiplex PCR, while TCRdb's copy carries only in-frame clones and drops some. The repertoire includes about 980,000 clones, roughly 72% of them detected once, and approximately 1.5% sits in the top ten. Germline values: CDR1 ENHRY, CDR2 SYGVKD. The CDR3 spans 15 residues. The ends were cut back, 0 bases at V and 8 bases at J, with 13 bases in the middle. The sample belongs to a study of shared clonotypes between healthy human individuals. Broader study findings: The study found roughly 5% of naive CD4 clonotypes shared across a few donors. Naive subsets typically showed greater estimated richness than memory subsets.

The source is a man aged 18 to 35 in good health. The chain employs TRBV10-3 and TRBJ2-2, with a weak D call TRBD1 (6 bases). Material for sequencing was memory CD4+ T cells sorted from blood. Documented subset: CD45RA-negative fraction. The CDR3 DNA is TGTGCCATCAGTGAGTCGACGCGACAGGCGGGGGAGCTGTTTTTT. It translates to CAISESTRQAGELFF.